The T cell receptor (beta chain) under discussion was sequenced for a study of blood T cell repertoires in COVID-19. Some clones are missing from TCRdb's copy, which holds only in-frame ones; the method was immunoSEQ multiplex PCR. The table shows approximately 100,000 clones, with 91% occurring only once. This clone was seen once. Between the trimmed V and J ends, which lost 5 bases and 4 bases, there was a span of 8 bases. The CDR3 totals 12 residues. The genes are TRBV12-3 or TRBV12-4 and TRBJ1-1; D not resolved. Sequencing was carried out using peripheral blood. The sequence was collected from a man in his forties or fifties with acute or convalescent COVID-19. CDR3 amino acids: CASSPPFTEAFF. CDR3 coding DNA: TGTGCCAGCAGTCCCCCGTTCACTGAAGCTTTCTTT.